This TCR beta chain was recorded in a study of T-cell reconstitution after alpha-beta-depleted transplantation in children. The library targeted TCRbeta and was prepared with unique molecular identifiers. TCRdb re-analysed the PCR reads in MiXCR, keeping a single row per CDR3 protein. The data show almost 500,000 distinct CDR3 sequences, approximately 12% seen once. Trimming left V 5 bases short and J 9 bases short, with 17 bases between. The CDR3 is 14 residues long. Germline V gene data show CDR1 as MNHEY and CDR2 as SMNVEV (reference sequence). The receptor was derived from a human donor who donated a stem cell graft to a child with combined immunodeficiency. V and J are TRBV27 and TRBJ2-1; tentatively, D is TRBD1 or TRBD2 (5 bases each). Here the sequenced sample was PBMCs from the stem cell graft donor, taken from the stem cell graft. The CDR3 bases are TGTGCCAGCAGTGTAATCGCCGGGACCCCTGAGCAGTTCTTC. Amino acids: CASSVIAGTPEQFF.